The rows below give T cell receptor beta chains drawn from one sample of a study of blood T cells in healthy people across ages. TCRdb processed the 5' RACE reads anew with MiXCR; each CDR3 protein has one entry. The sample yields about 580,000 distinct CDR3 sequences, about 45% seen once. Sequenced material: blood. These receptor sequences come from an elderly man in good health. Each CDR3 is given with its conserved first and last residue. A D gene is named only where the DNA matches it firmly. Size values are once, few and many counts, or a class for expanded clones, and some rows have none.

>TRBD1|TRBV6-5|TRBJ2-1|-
TGTGCCAGCAGTTACGCATACAGGGGTGGAGATGAGCAGTTCTTC
CASSYAYRGGDEQFF
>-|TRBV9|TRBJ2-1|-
TGTGCCAGCAGCGGACAGGCTACCTACAATGGGCAGTTCTTC
CASSGQATYNGQFF
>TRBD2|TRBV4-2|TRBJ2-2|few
TGTGCCAGCAGCTGGGGACTAGCGGGGGGGGCGAACACCGGGGAGCTGTTTTTT
CASSWGLAGGANTGELFF
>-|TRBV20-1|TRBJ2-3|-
TGCAGTGCTAGATTGGGGGTAGATACGCAGTATTTT
CSARLGVDTQYF
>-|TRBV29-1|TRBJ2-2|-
TGCAGCGTTGAGCAGGGGAGGAACACCGGGGAGCTGTTTTTT
CSVEQGRNTGELFF
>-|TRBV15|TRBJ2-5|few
TGTGCCACCAGCAGAGATGACCAGGGAGCAATGGAGACCCAGTACTTC
CATSRDDQGAMETQYF
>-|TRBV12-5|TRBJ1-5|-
TGTGCTAGTGGTTCCTTCGCGCCCCAGCATTTT
CASGSFAPQHF
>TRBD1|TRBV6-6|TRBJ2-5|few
TGTGCCAGCAGTGACGGAGCGGCAGGGGGGACCCAGTACTTC
CASSDGAAGGTQYF
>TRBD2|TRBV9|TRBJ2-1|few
TGTGCCAGCAGCGTAGATGTCGGGAGGGGTATTAGCAATGAGCAGTTCTTC
CASSVDVGRGISNEQFF
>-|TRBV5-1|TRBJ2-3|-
TGCGCCAGCAGCGTGGCCGCGGGCACAGATACGCAGTATTTT
CASSVAAGTDTQYF
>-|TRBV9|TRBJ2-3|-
TGTGCCAGCAGCGCTTCAGGGGGGGGAACAGATACGCAGTATTTT
CASSASGGGTDTQYF
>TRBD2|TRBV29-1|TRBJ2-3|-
TGCAGCGTGAGGGGACTAGCGGGAACCTTGCTAAACACAGATACGCAGTATTTT
CSVRGLAGTLLNTDTQYF
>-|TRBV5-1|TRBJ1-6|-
TGCGCCAGCAGCTTGGCCGGCCCGGACAGATCTCTTGGGTCACCCCTCCACTTT
CASSLAGPDRSLGSPLHF
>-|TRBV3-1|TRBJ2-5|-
TGTGCCATGCGACAGGCCGCTAGTTGGAGGGAGACCCAGTACTTC
CAMRQAASWRETQYF
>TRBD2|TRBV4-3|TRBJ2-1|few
TGCGCCAGCAGCCAAGATACTCCTAGCGGGAGCGGCGATGAGCAGTTCTTC
CASSQDTPSGSGDEQFF
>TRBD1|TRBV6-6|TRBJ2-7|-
TGTGCCAGCACCCCGAGGAACAGGGGGAGTTCGGACGAGCAGTACTTC
CASTPRNRGSSDEQYF
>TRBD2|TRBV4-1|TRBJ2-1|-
TGCGCCAGCAGCCAAGTAGCGACTAGCGGGGGGATGGTCAATGAGCAGTTCTTC
CASSQVATSGGMVNEQFF
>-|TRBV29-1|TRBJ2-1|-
TGCAGCACCCCTCGGGGACCCAATGAGCAGTTCTTC
CSTPRGPNEQFF
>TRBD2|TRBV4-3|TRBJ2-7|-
TGCGCCAGCAGCCAAGTTTGGACTAGCGGCTCCTACGAGCAGTACTTC
CASSQVWTSGSYEQYF
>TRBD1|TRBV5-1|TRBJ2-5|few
TGCGCCAGCAGCTTGGTAGGGACAGGGGAAGAGCAGTACTTC
CASSLVGTGEEQYF
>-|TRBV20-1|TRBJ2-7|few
TGCAGTGCTAGAGGGGGCGTATACGAGCAGTACTTC
CSARGGVYEQYF
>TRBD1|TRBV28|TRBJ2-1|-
TGTGCCAGCAGTGAGACAGGGTTGGATGAGCAGTTCTTC
CASSETGLDEQFF
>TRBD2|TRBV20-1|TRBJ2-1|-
TGCAGTGCTAGAATCGGGAGGGGATCCTACAATGAGCAGTTCTTC
CSARIGRGSYNEQFF
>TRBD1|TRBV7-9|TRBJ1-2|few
TGTGCCAGCAGCCAACACGGGGACAGGGTTCTTGGCTACACCTTC
CASSQHGDRVLGYTF
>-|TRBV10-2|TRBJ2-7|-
TGCGCCAGCAGTCCCTCGGGGGGCAGCGACGAGCAGTACTTC
CASSPSGGSDEQYF
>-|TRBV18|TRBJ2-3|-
TGTGCCAGCTCACCCTCGGGAGAGATGACAGATACGCAGTATTTT
CASSPSGEMTDTQYF
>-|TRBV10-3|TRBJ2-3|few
TGTGCCATCAGCAATATTGGGGGACCAAGCACAGATACGCAGTATTTT
CAISNIGGPSTDTQYF
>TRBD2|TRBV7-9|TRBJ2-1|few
TGTGCCAGCAGCTCCCCGGGACTAGCGGGGGTTAGCTCCTACAATGAGCAGTTCTTC
CASSSPGLAGVSSYNEQFF
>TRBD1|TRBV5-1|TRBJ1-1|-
TGCGCCAGCAGCCCCGGACAGGGGCTAGGTGAAGCTTTCTTT
CASSPGQGLGEAFF
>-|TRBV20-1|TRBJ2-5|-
TGCAGTGCTAGAGAACTAGCCAAAGAGACCCAGTACTTC
CSARELAKETQYF
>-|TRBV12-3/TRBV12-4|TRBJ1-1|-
TGTGCCAGCAGTTGGGGAAGGACGCTGAACACTGAAGCTTTCTTT
CASSWGRTLNTEAFF
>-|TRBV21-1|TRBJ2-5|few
TGTGCCAGCAGCAAACAGAGCGTTGAAGAGACCCAGTACTTC
CASSKQSVEETQYF
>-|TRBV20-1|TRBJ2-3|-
TGCAGTGCCCATCGACCGGGACTAGATACGCAGTATTTT
CSAHRPGLDTQYF
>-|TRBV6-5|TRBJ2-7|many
TGTGCCAGCAGCCCTCCAGGACAGAGTTACGAGCAGTACTTC
CASSPPGQSYEQYF
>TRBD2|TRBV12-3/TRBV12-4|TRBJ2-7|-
TGTGCCAGCAGCCCTAGCGGGGGGACGCGTAACGAGCAGTACTTC
CASSPSGGTRNEQYF